The 27 T cell receptor beta chains presented below share a single source sample, sequenced in a study of T cells in Graves' hyperthyroidism and ophthalmopathy. Authors of the study amplified TCR beta CDR3 regions from RNA transcripts. A first-round RT-PCR of the TCR CDR3 used the HTBI primer set. Each CDR3 protein is one row after TCRdb ran MiXCR on the multiplex PCR reads. The repertoire includes approximately 250,000 distinct CDR3 sequences, approximately 24% of them detected once, and 35% to 40% sits in the top ten. The sequenced material came from blood. The source is a woman in her forties with Graves' ophthalmopathy.

The rearrangement links TRBV4-1 to TRBJ1-1; no firm D call. This CDR3 has 15 amino acids. The germline V gene has CDR1 MGHRA and CDR2 YSYEKL. V lost 0 bases and J lost 5, with 13 bases in between. The CDR3 here is CASSQDLVPMTEAFF. CDR3 DNA sequence: TGCGCCAGCAGCCAAGATCTGGTTCCAATGACTGAAGCTTTCTTT.

This clonotype was observed many times. V and J are TRBV6-5 and TRBJ1-2; a weak D match, TRBD1 (5 bases). V shed 5 bases and J shed 2 bases, with 12 bases lying between them. The CDR3 is 14 residues long. Germline CDR1 is MNHEY and CDR2 is SVGAGI. CDR3 bases: TGTGCCAGCAGTATCGACAGAGGGAACTATGGCTACACCTTC. Its translation is CASSIDRGNYGYTF.

This clonotype was observed at least ten times. V usage is TRBV28 and J usage is TRBJ1-5, with D hard to call. The CDR3 extends over 14 amino acids. Germline V gene data show CDR1 as MDHEN and CDR2 as SYDVKM. Trimming removed 6 bases at V and 6 bases at J, with 15 bases between. The CDR3 nucleotides read TGTGCCAGCAGATCCGATTTTCTCGGTCAGCCCCAGCATTTT. This encodes CASRSDFLGQPQHF. Based on the CDR3 plus reference TRBV28 and TRBJ1-5, the full variable domain is DVKVTQSSRYLVKRTGEKVFLECVQDMDHENMFWYRQDPGLGLRLIYFSYDVKMKEKGDIPEGYSVSREKKERFSLILESASTNQTSMYLCASRSDFLGQPQHFGDGTRLSIL.

This clonotype occurred many times. The CDR3 DNA is TGTGCCAGCAACGCGGACAGGGGGTTTGGTCAGCCCCAGCATTTT. This gives the protein CASNADRGFGQPQHF. The V call is TRBV2, the J call TRBJ1-5; 10 nucleotides align to TRBD1. Germline CDR1 SNHLY, CDR2 FYNNEI. V dropped 7 bases and J dropped 6; count of bases not matched to a gene: 9. The CDR3 is 15 residues long.

Many counts were recorded for this clonotype. The rearrangement uses TRBV25-1 and TRBJ1-1; maybe TRBD1 (5 bases). Germline values: CDR1 MGHDK, CDR2 SYGVNS. The V gene lost 1 base and the J gene lost 0 bases, with 6 bases spanning the gap. The CDR3 contains 14 residues. CDR3 in DNA: TGTGCCAGCAGTGAATCGACAGTGAACACTGAAGCTTTCTTT. This gives the protein CASSESTVNTEAFF.

This clonotype was picked up many times. The CDR3 here is CACRSTSGSYEQYF. The CDR3 nucleotides are TGTGCCTGTCGAAGTACTAGCGGGAGCTACGAGCAGTACTTC. V usage is TRBV30 and J usage is TRBJ2-7, with TRBD2 matching over 11 bases. CDR3 length: 14 amino acids. With V trimmed by 6 bases and J by 3 bases, 7 bases remained unmatched. Germline CDR1 reads GTSNPN; CDR2 reads SVGIG (reference sequence).

This clonotype was seen at least ten times. J is TRBJ1-3 and V is TRBV2; D uncertain. The CDR3 extends over 15 amino acids. The germline V gene encodes CDR1 SNHLY and CDR2 FYNNEI. The germline V and J ends were trimmed by 2 bases and 2 bases, with 10 bases remaining between them. The CDR3 DNA reads as TGTGCCAGCAGTGAATACCGGACCGCTGGAAACACCATATATTTT. Translation: CASSEYRTAGNTIYF.

This clonotype was recorded many times. The chain couples TRBV2 to TRBJ2-6; D gene unclear. Deletions cut 6 bases from V and 2 bases from J, with 8 bases between. The CDR3 totals 14 residues. Germline V gene sequence: CDR1 SNHLY, CDR2 FYNNEI. CDR3 loop: CASRQETGANVLTF. The DNA of the CDR3 is TGTGCCAGCAGGCAGGAGACTGGGGCCAACGTCCTGACTTTC.

The chain carries TRBV11-2 and TRBJ2-4; no reliable D call. CDR1 is SGHAT and CDR2 is FQNNGV in the germline V gene. The CDR3 consists of 13 residues. V lost 1 base and J lost 7, with 8 bases in between. The CDR3, as DNA: TGTGCCAGCAGCTTAGGGGCAGCTAACATTCAGTACTTC. Protein product: CASSLGAANIQYF.

This clonotype was seen many times. This chain joins TRBV5-1 and TRBJ1-1; maybe TRBD1 (5 bases). Germline V lookup: CDR1 SGHRS, CDR2 YFSETQ. CDR3 length: 16 amino acids. Trimming left V 4 bases short and J 4 bases short, with 20 bases between. CDR3 DNA: TGCGCCAGCAGCAGTGGACAAGGAGGTTTCAGCACTGAAGCTTTCTTT. As protein: CASSSGQGGFSTEAFF.

This clonotype turned up a few times. V usage is TRBV4-1 and J usage is TRBJ1-6; no definite D call. V lost 0 bases to trimming and J lost 7 bases, with 10 bases between them. The CDR3 covers 15 residues. Per germline, CDR1 MGHRA and CDR2 YSYEKL. CDR3 bases: TGCGCCAGCAGCCAAGATTTCACTCCGAATTCACCCCTCCACTTT. It specifies CASSQDFTPNSPLHF.

The chain links TRBV7-2 to TRBJ1-2; D may be TRBD1 (5 bases). There are 13 residues in the CDR3. CDR1 SGHTA and CDR2 FQGNSA come from the germline V gene. Deletions cut 5 bases from V and 8 bases from J, with 15 bases between. The CDR3 region has the DNA TGTGCCAGCAGCCCGGGACGGACTTTCGGCTACACCTTC. Protein sequence: CASSPGRTFGYTF. The whole variable domain, remainder taken from reference TRBV7-2 and TRBJ1-2, is GAGVSQSPSNKVTEKGKDVELRCDPISGHTALYWYRQSLGQGLEFLIYFQGNSAPDKSGLPSDRFSAERTGGSVSTLTIQRTQQEDSAVYLCASSPGRTFGYTFGSGTRLTVV.

This clonotype was recorded many times. This chain connects TRBV28 to TRBJ1-5; D may be TRBD1 (5 bases). V lost 2 bases and J lost 3, with 8 bases in between. This CDR3 region has 14 residues. CDR1 is MDHEN and CDR2 is SYDVKM in the germline V gene. The CDR3 DNA reads as TGTGCCAGCAGTTTAAGCAGGGACAATCAGCCCCAGCATTTT. It encodes CASSLSRDNQPQHF.

This clonotype occurred a few times. The chain recombines TRBV3-1 with TRBJ2-7, with D perhaps TRBD2 (5 bases). The CDR3 consists of 13 residues. In germline, CDR1 is LGHDT, CDR2 YNNKEL (reference sequence). With 4 bases removed from V and 6 bases from J, the gap between germline ends came to 13 bases. The CDR3 bases are TGTGCCAGCAGCCCCGACTACTTAGGCGAGCAGTACTTC. Translating gives CASSPDYLGEQYF.

This clonotype was found a few times. One base away lies a much larger clone, so this may be a sequencing read error. The conserved closing phenylalanine or tryptophan is absent in this CDR3, likely reflecting a read error. The chain couples TRBV19 to TRBJ2-7, with 9 nucleotides matching TRBD1. The germline V gene encodes CDR1 LNHDA and CDR2 SQIVND (reference sequence). The trim removed 3 bases at V and 2 bases at J, leaving 2 bases unmatched. The CDR3 sequence is 14 residues long. The CDR3 bases are TGTGCCAGTAGTATCGGGACAGGGCCCTACGAGCAGTACCTC. Its translation: CASSIGTGPYEQYL.

This clonotype was observed at least ten times. V is TRBV6-1 and J is TRBJ1-6, with TRBD1 matching 11 bases. CDR1 and CDR2 (germline): MNHNS, SASEGT. With V trimmed by 6 bases and J by 7 bases, 8 bases remained unmatched. The CDR3 extends over 16 amino acids. CDR3 in DNA: TGTGCCAGCAGGGACAGGGGGCGCCTGATGAATTCACCCCTCCACTTT. This codes for CASRDRGRLMNSPLHF.

In its sample, this clonotype was seen many times. The chain recombines TRBV5-4 with TRBJ1-2; 7 bases match TRBD1. The V gene end was trimmed by 4 bases and the J gene end by 8 bases; junction bases not matched to a gene: 8. The CDR3 totals 13 residues. Germline V gene data show CDR1 as SGHNT and CDR2 as YYREEE (reference sequence). For the CDR3, the DNA is TGTGCCAGCAGCCAGACAGGGAATGGCGGCTACACCTTC. Protein product: CASSQTGNGGYTF.

This clonotype has ten or more counts. The J gene is TRBJ1-1, the V gene TRBV12-3 or TRBV12-4; D ambiguous. V was trimmed by 6 bases and J by 3 bases, leaving 11 bases between them. CDR3 length equals 13 residues. CDR3 DNA sequence: TGTGCCAGCAGCCCGGACTCTTACACTGAAGCTTTCTTT. This encodes CASSPDSYTEAFF.

This clonotype was recorded at least ten times. The rearrangement joins TRBV27 to TRBJ2-5; 7 bases align to TRBD1. Trimming removed 4 bases from V and 5 bases from J; junction bases left unmatched: 13. The CDR3 loop spans 16 amino acids. Looked up from germline, CDR1 is MNHEY and CDR2 is SMNVEV (reference sequence). CDR3 in DNA: TGTGCCAGCAGTTCCAGAACAGGGGTGTTGGTGGAGACCCAGTACTTC. Protein: CASSSRTGVLVETQYF.

This clonotype appeared many times. J is TRBJ2-2 and V is TRBV5-1; 8 positions agree with TRBD2. This CDR3 comprises 17 residues. The trim removed 5 bases at V and 4 bases at J, leaving 13 bases unmatched. The V gene's germline CDR1 is SGHRS and CDR2 YFSETQ. This chain's CDR3 is CASSLGPGLGTTGELFF. DNA for the CDR3: TGCGCCAGCAGTCTTGGCCCGGGACTAGGGACCACCGGGGAGCTGTTTTTT.

The genes are TRBV5-1 and TRBJ2-4, with D perhaps matching TRBD1 or TRBD2 (6 bases each). This CDR3 contains 17 residues. Looked up from germline, CDR1 is SGHRS and CDR2 is YFSETQ. V was cut by 1 base and J by 3 bases, with 17 bases left in between. The CDR3 nucleotides read TGCGCCAGCAGCTTGAGGGGGGACACGGGCGTCAAAAACATTCAGTACTTC. This gives the protein CASSLRGDTGVKNIQYF.

The gene calls are TRBV3-1 and TRBJ2-2, with D tentatively TRBD2 (6 bases). CDR1 is LGHDT and CDR2 is YNNKEL in the germline V gene (reference sequence). Trimming left V 3 bases short and J 7 bases short, with 18 bases between. The CDR3 runs to 16 residues. The CDR3 bases are TGTGCCAGCAGCCACCTCGGGAGATTTGGTAACGGGGAGCTGTTTTTT. It specifies CASSHLGRFGNGELFF.

This clonotype was counted ten times or more. The chain recombines TRBV7-9 with TRBJ2-7, with 8 bases aligning to TRBD1. V shed 0 bases and J 1 base; nucleotides not matched to a gene: 2. The CDR3 length is 15 residues. Per the germline V gene, CDR1 is SEHNR and CDR2 is FQNEAQ (reference sequence). This CDR3 reads CASSLAGTGSYEQYF. The CDR3 DNA reads as TGTGCCAGCAGCTTAGCAGGGACAGGTTCCTACGAGCAGTACTTC.

The table lists this clonotype with many counts. The chain recombines TRBV27 with TRBJ2-7, with D uncertain. Germline V gene lookup returns CDR1 MNHEY and CDR2 SMNVEV (reference sequence). CDR3 length equals 15 residues. The germline V and J ends were trimmed by 6 bases and 0 bases, with 15 bases remaining between them. The CDR3 here is CASRPSGSGSYEQYF. CDR3 DNA sequence: TGTGCCAGCAGACCGTCAGGCTCGGGCTCCTACGAGCAGTACTTC.

This clonotype was detected only a few times. The J gene is TRBJ2-7, the V gene TRBV29-1; no clear D gene. The assigned J gene may be wrong: the sequence end matches TRBJ2-1 better. The germline V gene has CDR1 SQVTM and CDR2 ANQGSEA. The CDR3 loop spans 15 amino acids. CDR3 loop: CSVEDPEKVLGEQFF. In nucleotides, the CDR3 is TGCAGCGTTGAAGATCCAGAGAAAGTTTTGGGCGAGCAGTTCTTC.

In this sample, this clonotype turned up many times. This chain links TRBV6-1 with TRBJ2-5, with 8 bases identical to TRBD1. The CDR3 has 16 residues. From germline, CDR1 is MNHNS and CDR2 SASEGT. J lost 1 base, V lost 2 bases, and 6 bases had no gene match. For the CDR3, the DNA is TGTGCCAGCAGTGAATTAACAGGGGGTATCCAAGAGACCCAGTACTTC. Its translation: CASSELTGGIQETQYF.

This clonotype was counted ten times or more. The chain couples TRBV18 to TRBJ2-5; 10 bases line up with TRBD2. The CDR3 contains 16 residues. Germline loops: CDR1 KGHSH, CDR2 LQKENI. The V segment lost 4 bases and the J segment 5 bases; nucleotides outside the gene matches: 10. CDR3 region: CASSLRTSGGGETQYF. CDR3 coding DNA: TGTGCCAGCTCACTTAGGACTAGCGGAGGAGGGGAGACCCAGTACTTC.